This record covers a single T cell receptor beta chain. Libraries were prepared by immunoSEQ multiplex PCR; TCRdb keeps only in-frame clonotypes and omits some of them. Of about 83,000 clones in the sample, more than 90% were seen once. This sample is part of a study of technical replicates of blood from a few donors. Per the germline V gene, CDR1 is LNHDA and CDR2 is SQIVND (reference sequence). There are 18 residues in the CDR3. V was cut by 3 bases and J by 6 bases, with 24 bases left in between. The rearrangement uses TRBV19 and TRBJ2-4; D might be TRBD1 (5 bases). Sequenced sample: T cells isolated from PBMCs. The clonotype originates from a human donor in good health. CDR3: CASSISDSLIGEGNIQYF. CDR3 DNA: TGTGCCAGTAGTATTTCCGACAGTTTAATCGGTGAAGGAAACATTCAGTACTTC.